This is a list of T cell receptor beta chains from one sample in a study of shared clonotypes between healthy human individuals. The table came from immunoSEQ multiplex PCR; TCRdb's copy has only in-frame clones and leaves some out. The repertoire holds about 530,000 clones, with over 75% as singletons. The sample was PBMCs. The receptor source for this set is a woman in her thirties or forties in good health. Some clones in this sample may be carry-over from other donors' samples. CDR3s include the opening cysteine and the closing phenylalanine or tryptophan. The D gene is left open where the match is weak. Expanded clones get a size class; other rows say once, few or many, or leave the size out.

CDR3aa | CDR3nt | v_gene | d_gene | j_gene | abundance
CASSPGLHTGELFF | TGTGCCAGCAGCCCGGGACTTCACACCGGGGAGCTGTTTTTT | TRBV7-7 | NA | TRBJ2-2 | NA
CSVVLERSYNEQFF | TGCAGCGTTGTCCTGGAACGGTCCTACAATGAGCAGTTCTTC | TRBV29-1 | NA | TRBJ2-1 | once
CSVEETSGRSDTQYF | TGCAGCGTTGAAGAGACTAGCGGGAGATCAGATACGCAGTATTTT | TRBV29-1 | TRBD2 | TRBJ2-3 | NA
CASSTPRLDRGTAGANVLTF | TGTGCCAGCAGCACACCCAGACTGGACAGGGGTACTGCTGGGGCCAACGTCCTGACTTTC | TRBV5-4 | TRBD1 | TRBJ2-6 | NA
CASSEYNNEQFF | TGCGCCAGCAGTGAGTACAACAATGAGCAGTTCTTC | TRBV10-1 | NA | TRBJ2-1 | NA
CASTPGRDGPYNEQFF | TGTGCCAGCACTCCGGGCCGGGACGGACCCTACAATGAGCAGTTCTTC | TRBV28 | NA | TRBJ2-1 | NA
CATSREADGPGTEAFF | TGTGCCACCAGCAGAGAGGCAGACGGCCCGGGCACTGAAGCTTTCTTT | TRBV15 | NA | TRBJ1-1 | NA
CASSGVRALGPGELFF | TGTGCCAGCAGTGGGGTACGGGCCTTAGGACCCGGGGAGCTGTTTTTT | TRBV2 | NA | TRBJ2-2 | NA
CASSTQRQGAVGYTF | TGTGCCAGTAGTACCCAACGACAGGGGGCGGTTGGCTACACCTTC | TRBV19 | TRBD1 | TRBJ1-2 | NA
CATLGGANTEAFF | TGTGCCACCCTGGGGGGAGCGAACACTGAAGCTTTCTTT | TRBV5-4 | NA | TRBJ1-1 | NA
CASSQDRGGGMDNEQFF | TGCGCCAGCAGCCAAGATCGGGGGGGAGGCATGGACAATGAGCAGTTCTTC | TRBV4-3 | TRBD2 | TRBJ2-1 | once
CASSLQREGYEQYF | TGTGCCAGTAGCCTTCAGCGGGAGGGGTACGAGCAGTACTTC | TRBV19 | TRBD2 | TRBJ2-7 | NA
CASSLEPSKAGYEQYF | TGTGCCAGCAGCTTAGAGCCCTCCAAGGCTGGATACGAGCAGTACTTC | TRBV7-6 | NA | TRBJ2-7 | few
CASSLGTSGYKTYPYEQYF | TGTGCCAGCAGCTTAGGGACTAGCGGGTACAAGACTTACCCCTACGAGCAGTACTTC | TRBV11-2 | TRBD2 | TRBJ2-7 | NA
CASSLARGLAGVSYNEQFF | TGTGCCAGCAGCTTAGCGCGCGGACTAGCGGGAGTTTCCTACAATGAGCAGTTCTTC | TRBV7-2 | TRBD2 | TRBJ2-1 | NA
CASGTGSWYGYTF | TGTGCCAGCGGAACAGGGTCGTGGTATGGCTACACCTTC | TRBV2 | NA | TRBJ1-2 | NA
CASSSGRNIQYF | TGTGCCAGCAGTAGCGGGAGGAACATTCAGTACTTC | TRBV28 | TRBD2 | TRBJ2-4 | NA
CASSSTPGPQDGQYF | TGTGCCAGCAGCAGCACGCCGGGACCCCAGGACGGGCAGTACTTC | TRBV5-5 | NA | TRBJ2-7 | NA
CASSTPGLSYEQFF | TGTGCCAGTAGTACCCCGGGACTATCGTATGAGCAGTTCTTC | TRBV19 | TRBD2 | TRBJ2-1 | many
CSGRQGMNTEAFF | TGCAGCGGGAGACAGGGGATGAACACTGAAGCTTTCTTT | TRBV29-1 | TRBD1 | TRBJ1-1 | NA
CASSYSGVQQYF | TGTGCCAGCAGTTACTCAGGCGTGCAGCAGTACTTC | TRBV6-5 | NA | TRBJ2-7 | NA
CASSVGGGGEGDTQYF | TGTGCCAGCAGCGTAGGAGGTGGGGGCGAGGGAGATACGCAGTATTTT | TRBV9 | NA | TRBJ2-3 | NA
CASSQDFAGGYNEQFF | TGCGCCAGCAGCCAAGATTTCGCGGGAGGATACAATGAGCAGTTCTTC | TRBV4-1 | TRBD2 | TRBJ2-1 | NA
CASSQDLGLVYEQYF | TGTGCCAGCAGCCAAGATCTAGGACTAGTCTACGAGCAGTACTTC | TRBV4-2 | TRBD2 | TRBJ2-7 | NA
CASKGSGETQYF | TGTGCCAGCAAGGGTAGCGGAGAGACCCAGTACTTC | TRBV2 | NA | TRBJ2-5 | NA
CASGFGTGGYEQYF | TGTGCCAGCGGCTTTGGGACAGGGGGCTACGAGCAGTACTTC | TRBV28 | TRBD1 | TRBJ2-7 | NA
CVRSFRAGGYQPQHF | TGTGTCAGAAGCTTTCGAGCAGGGGGCTATCAGCCCCAGCATTTT | TRBV7-5 | NA | TRBJ1-5 | once
CASSTPGLAGRYF | TGTGCCAGCAGCACCCCCGGACTAGCGGGACGGTACTTC | TRBV5-4 | TRBD2 | TRBJ2-7 | NA
CASSLTSGSGEQFF | TGCGCCAGCAGCTTAACTAGCGGGAGTGGTGAGCAGTTCTTC | TRBV5-1 | TRBD2 | TRBJ2-1 | once
CASRLHWHHQPQHF | TGTGCCAGCAGGCTACATTGGCATCATCAGCCCCAGCATTTT | TRBV21-1 | NA | TRBJ1-5 | NA
CASGSGNTQYF | TGTGCCAGCGGGAGTGGAAATACGCAGTATTTT | TRBV6-1 | NA | TRBJ2-3 | NA
CSIGTAYEQYF | TGCAGCATCGGGACAGCCTACGAGCAGTACTTC | TRBV29-1 | TRBD1 | TRBJ2-7 | NA
CASSLSYPHNEQFF | TGTGCCAGCAGTTTATCGTACCCCCACAATGAGCAGTTCTTC | TRBV27 | NA | TRBJ2-1 | NA
CASNPGGRNQPQHF | TGTGCCAGCAATCCAGGGGGTCGCAATCAGCCCCAGCATTTT | TRBV28 | TRBD1 | TRBJ1-5 | NA
CASTLGLAGVREQYF | TGTGCCAGCACCCTGGGGCTAGCGGGAGTCCGCGAGCAGTACTTC | TRBV2 | TRBD2 | TRBJ2-7 | NA
CASSNTANYGYTF | TGTGCCAGCAGCAATACAGCTAACTATGGCTACACCTTC | TRBV9 | NA | TRBJ1-2 | NA